The 20 T cell receptor beta chains below were found in one sample sequenced in a study of shared clonotypes between healthy human individuals. Clones were read by immunoSEQ multiplex PCR, and TCRdb kept only the in-frame ones, dropping some. The repertoire holds 450,000 to 500,000 clones, about 80% seen once, with approximately 12% in the top ten. The source material was PBMCs. These receptors originate from a woman in her thirties or forties in good health. Some clones in this sample may be carry-over from other donors' samples.

The chain couples TRBV9 to TRBJ1-2; 7 bases are shared with TRBD1. Losses at the gene ends were 4 bases for V and 0 bases for J; bases not matched to a gene: 6. The CDR3 covers 15 residues. Germline values: CDR1 SGDLS, CDR2 YYNGEE. CDR3 loop: CASSPSGTANYGYTF. The CDR3 DNA is TGTGCCAGCAGCCCTTCCGGGACAGCTAACTATGGCTACACCTTC.

The chain uses TRBV14 and TRBJ2-7; 12 nucleotides line up with TRBD2. This CDR3 spans 18 amino acids. In germline, CDR1 is SGHDN, CDR2 FVKESK. V was clipped by 4 bases and J by 4 bases; unmatched bases: 14. In DNA, the CDR3 is TGTGCCAGCAGCCCTACTAGCCCCGCTAGCGGGAGGGCTTACGAGCAGTACTTC. Protein sequence: CASSPTSPASGRAYEQYF.

This clone was picked up many times. This chain uses TRBV10-2 with TRBJ1-1; the D is unclear. V shed 5 bases and J shed 6 bases, with 13 bases lying between them. The germline CDR1 and CDR2 sequences are WSHSY and SAAADI. The CDR3 has 13 residues. CDR3 nucleotide sequence: TGCGCCAGCAGTCGGGCAGTCAACGCTGAAGCTTTCTTT. Translation: CASSRAVNAEAFF.

The rearrangement joins TRBV7-6 to TRBJ1-2, with 8 bases aligning to TRBD1. CDR3 length: 18 amino acids. V was pared by 5 bases and J by 5 bases, with 19 bases of the junction left unmatched. Germline CDR1 reads SGHVS; CDR2 reads FNYEAQ. The CDR3 sequence is CASSPKPGQARAIYGYTF. DNA for the CDR3: TGTGCCAGCAGCCCCAAACCGGGACAGGCCAGGGCGATATATGGCTACACCTTC.

The chain recombines TRBV10-3 with TRBJ2-3; TRBD1 aligns across 7 bases. CDR3 length: 15 amino acids. Germline lookup yields CDR1 ENHRY and CDR2 SYGVKD. The V gene end was trimmed by 2 bases and the J gene end by 2 bases; junction bases not matched to a gene: 4. The DNA of the CDR3 is TGTGCCATCAGTGAGATGGGACAGCACACAGATACGCAGTATTTT. Its protein product is CAISEMGQHTDTQYF.

This clone appeared a single time. The chain has TRBV4-1 and TRBJ2-7; D gene uncertain. V gave up 1 base and J gave up 2 bases, with 15 bases separating them. Looked up from germline, CDR1 is MGHRA and CDR2 is YSYEKL. This CDR3 has 16 amino acids. The CDR3 loop reads CASSQVFAPGAYEQYF. The CDR3 DNA reads TGCGCCAGCAGCCAAGTTTTCGCCCCAGGCGCCTACGAGCAGTACTTC.

V and J are TRBV7-9 and TRBJ1-1; tentatively, D is TRBD1 (5 bases). This CDR3 comprises 12 residues. Trimming removed 3 bases at V and 7 bases at J, with 9 bases between. CDR1 is SEHNR and CDR2 is FQNEAQ in the germline V gene (reference sequence). This CDR3 reads CASSFQGGEAFF. Here the CDR3 DNA reads TGTGCCAGCAGCTTTCAGGGAGGTGAAGCTTTCTTT. The full variable domain, rest sourced from reference TRBV7-9 and TRBJ1-1, is DTGVSQNPRHKITKRGQNVTFRCDPISEHNRLYWYRQTLGQGPEFLTYFQNEAQLEKSRLLSDRFSAERPKGSFSTLEIQRTEQGDSAMYLCASSFQGGEAFFGQGTRLTVV.

This clone occurred a few times. This chain joins TRBV6-1 and TRBJ2-7; D is unresolved. The V end was cut by 10 bases, the J end by 0 bases, with 16 bases between. The CDR3 has 14 residues. Germline lookup yields CDR1 MNHNS and CDR2 SASEGT. In nucleotides, the CDR3 is TGTGCCACCCAAACCGGGCTACTCTCCTACGAGCAGTACTTC. This codes for CATQTGLLSYEQYF.

This clone came up a few times. The chain employs TRBV10-3 and TRBJ1-1; D not resolved. V dropped 0 bases and J dropped 6 bases, with 11 bases sitting between them. CDR1 and CDR2 from the germline V gene are ENHRY and SYGVKD. The CDR3 sequence is 14 residues long. CDR3 in DNA: TGTGCCATCAGTGAGTCCGTGGGGTTCTCTGAAGCTTTCTTT. It encodes CAISESVGFSEAFF.

Only a few counts were recorded for this clone. The chain couples TRBV14 to TRBJ2-2; D is unresolved. This CDR3 is 14 amino acids long. Germline lookup yields CDR1 SGHDN and CDR2 FVKESK. Trimming removed 8 bases at V and 1 base at J, with 11 bases between. The CDR3 is CASSLNRNTGELFF. The CDR3 DNA sequence: TGTGCCAGCTCGCTTAACCGGAACACCGGGGAGCTGTTTTTT.

The chain has TRBV6-1 and TRBJ2-6; weak D call: TRBD2 (6 bases). The CDR3 spans 15 residues. Trimming removed 3 bases from V and 0 bases from J, with 6 bases in between. Germline values: CDR1 MNHNS, CDR2 SASEGT. For the CDR3, the DNA is TGTGCCAGCAGTGAGCGGGACTCTGGGGCCAACGTCCTGACTTTC. As protein: CASSERDSGANVLTF.

The chain has TRBV6-5 and TRBJ2-1, with TRBD2 matching over 9 bases. The CDR3 length is 15 residues. Trimming removed 2 bases from V and 4 bases from J; junction bases left unmatched: 3. Germline CDR1 is MNHEY and CDR2 is SVGAGI. The CDR3 is CASSYSGRKYNEQFF. For the CDR3, the DNA is TGTGCCAGCAGTTACAGCGGGAGGAAATACAATGAGCAGTTCTTC.

This clone has more than one count but fewer than ten. The V call is TRBV5-8, the J call TRBJ2-1; possibly TRBD1 for D (6 bases). In germline, CDR1 is SGHTS, CDR2 YDEGEE. This CDR3 is built from 17 residues. Trimming left V 1 base short and J 0 bases short, with 14 bases between. CDR3: CASSLFTTGSSYNEQFF. CDR3 in DNA: TGTGCCAGCAGCTTGTTCACAACAGGGAGCTCCTACAATGAGCAGTTCTTC. Complete variable domain (other parts from reference TRBV5-8 and TRBJ2-1): EAGVTQSPTHLIKTRGQQATLRCSPISGHTSVYWYQQALGLGLQFLLWYDEGEERNRGNFPPRFSGRQFPNYSSELNVNALELEDSALYLCASSLFTTGSSYNEQFFGPGTRLTVL.

The CDR3 DNA follows: TGTGCCAGCAGTCAGGACAGGGCCGGTCAGCCCCAGCATTTT. The encoded protein is CASSQDRAGQPQHF. The V and J genes are TRBV27 and TRBJ1-5; TRBD1 agrees at 8 bases. J was trimmed by 6 bases and V by 5 bases; bases with no gene match: 6. Germline V gene sequence: CDR1 MNHEY, CDR2 SMNVEV (reference sequence). CDR3 size: 14 residues.

This clone was seen more than once but under ten times. The chain employs TRBV7-8 and TRBJ2-7; TRBD2 aligns across 8 bases. The V and J ends lost 1 base and 2 bases, in that order; junction bases with no gene match: 10. This CDR3 comprises 17 residues. Per the germline V gene, CDR1 is SGHVS and CDR2 is FQNEAQ. CDR3 DNA sequence: TGTGCCAGCAGCTTAGTGATCCTAGCGGGTACCCCCTACGAGCAGTACTTC. Amino acids: CASSLVILAGTPYEQYF.

This chain joins TRBV11-3 and TRBJ2-3; tentatively, D is TRBD2 (5 bases). Germline V gene sequence: CDR1 SGHNT, CDR2 YENEEA. Trimming removed 0 bases at V and 11 bases at J, with 12 bases between. This CDR3 is built from 13 residues. CDR3 in amino acids: CASSLDLAREQYF. The CDR3 DNA reads TGTGCCAGCAGCTTAGATCTAGCTAGAGAGCAGTATTTT.

The chain is built from TRBV4-2 and TRBJ1-4; TRBD1 is a possible D gene (6 bases). Germline CDR1 and CDR2: LGHNA and YNFKEQ. Trimming pared 3 bases from V and 8 bases from J, leaving 25 bases between. CDR3 size: 18 residues. As DNA, the CDR3 is TGTGCCAGCAGCCAGGAGCTGGTTGGGGGCGCCCCGGGAGAAAAACTGTTTTTT. Amino acid sequence: CASSQELVGGAPGEKLFF.

The V and J genes are TRBV7-9 and TRBJ1-2, with 8 bases that match TRBD1. Looked up from germline, CDR1 is SEHNR and CDR2 is FQNEAQ (reference sequence). The CDR3 sequence is 12 residues long. V dropped 10 bases and J dropped 8; count of bases not matched to a gene: 9. In nucleotides, the CDR3 is TGTGCCACCCCGGGGGCAGGGGGCGGCTACACCTTC. It translates to CATPGAGGGYTF.

This clone occurred a few times. The gene calls are TRBV5-6 and TRBJ2-2; 7 nucleotides match TRBD2. Germline V gene lookup returns CDR1 SGHDT and CDR2 YYEEEE. V lost 5 bases, J lost 2 bases, and 12 bases stayed unmatched. CDR3 length: 17 residues. The CDR3, as DNA: TGTGCCAGCAGTCGTAGGGACCAGGGACTAAACACCGGGGAGCTGTTTTTT. Amino acid sequence: CASSRRDQGLNTGELFF.

CDR3 amino acids: CSVGGAGSGANVLTF. CDR3 bases: TGCAGCGTTGGAGGGGCAGGGTCTGGGGCCAACGTCCTGACTTTC. This chain joins TRBV29-1 and TRBJ2-6; D possibly uses TRBD1 or TRBD2 (5 bases each). In germline, CDR1 is SQVTM, CDR2 ANQGSEA. The CDR3 is 15 amino acids. The V end was cut by 4 bases, the J end by 1 base, with 11 bases between. The whole variable domain, remainder taken from reference TRBV29-1 and TRBJ2-6, is SAVISQKPSRDICQRGTSLTIQCQVDSQVTMMFWYRQQPGQSLTLIATANQGSEATYESGFVIDKFPISRPNLTFSTLTVSNMSPEDSSIYLCSVGGAGSGANVLTFGAGSRLTVL.